Sequencing of this TCR beta chain was carried out in a study of human T cells and chemical hapten exposure. Across the study: TCR yields differed between samples (mainly from small differences in pooled library volume). Findings and limits, study-wide: Every donor had alopecia, and their immune response may therefore differ from healthy people's.

In its sample, this clonotype was seen a few times. The antigen remains undetermined. Time point denoted: patch test 3, about 24 weeks after DPC sensitization. Indicated treatment: therapeutic diphenylcyclopropenone sensitization with weekly scalp DPC. Trimming cost V 8 bases and J 1 base, with 5 bases left between them. The CDR3 is made up of 11 amino acids. Germline V gene sequence: CDR1 SNHLY, CDR2 FYNNEI. TCRdb processed the RACE reads anew with MiXCR; each CDR3 protein has one entry. The table lists approximately 97,000 distinct CDR3 sequences, 25% to 35% of them singletons. The receptor comes from a man aged 35 to 55 with alopecia areata. Some clones in this sample may be carry-over from other donors' samples. This specimen was whole blood, taken in connection with sensitization to the hapten diphenylcyclopropenone (DPC). This sequence joins TRBV2 and TRBJ2-5; D call uncertain. CDR3 region: CASVLQETQYF. CDR3 coding DNA: TGTGCCAGCGTGCTCCAAGAGACCCAGTACTTC. Filled out from reference TRBV2 and TRBJ2-5, the complete variable domain reads EPEVTQTPSHQVTQMGQEVILRCVPISNHLYFYWYRQILGQKVEFLVSFYNNEISEKSEIFDDQFSVERPDGSNFTLKIRSTKLEDSAMYFCASVLQETQYFGPGTRLLVL.